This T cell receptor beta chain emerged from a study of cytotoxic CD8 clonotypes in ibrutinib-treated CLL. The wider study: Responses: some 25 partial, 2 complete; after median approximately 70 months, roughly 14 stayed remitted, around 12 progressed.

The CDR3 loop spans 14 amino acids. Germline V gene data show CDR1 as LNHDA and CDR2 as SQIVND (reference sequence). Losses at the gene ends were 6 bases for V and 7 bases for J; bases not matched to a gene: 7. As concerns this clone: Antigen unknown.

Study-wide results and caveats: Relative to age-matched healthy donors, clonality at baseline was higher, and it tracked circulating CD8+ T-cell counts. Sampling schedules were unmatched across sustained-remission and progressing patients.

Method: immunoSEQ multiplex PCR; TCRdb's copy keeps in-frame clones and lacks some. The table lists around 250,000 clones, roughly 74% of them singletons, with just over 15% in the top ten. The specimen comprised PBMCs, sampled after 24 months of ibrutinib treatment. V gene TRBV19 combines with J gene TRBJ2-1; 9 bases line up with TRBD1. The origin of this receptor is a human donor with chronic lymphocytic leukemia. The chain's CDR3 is CASRTGGPLNEQFF. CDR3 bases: TGTGCCAGTAGAACAGGGGGCCCATTGAATGAGCAGTTCTTC.